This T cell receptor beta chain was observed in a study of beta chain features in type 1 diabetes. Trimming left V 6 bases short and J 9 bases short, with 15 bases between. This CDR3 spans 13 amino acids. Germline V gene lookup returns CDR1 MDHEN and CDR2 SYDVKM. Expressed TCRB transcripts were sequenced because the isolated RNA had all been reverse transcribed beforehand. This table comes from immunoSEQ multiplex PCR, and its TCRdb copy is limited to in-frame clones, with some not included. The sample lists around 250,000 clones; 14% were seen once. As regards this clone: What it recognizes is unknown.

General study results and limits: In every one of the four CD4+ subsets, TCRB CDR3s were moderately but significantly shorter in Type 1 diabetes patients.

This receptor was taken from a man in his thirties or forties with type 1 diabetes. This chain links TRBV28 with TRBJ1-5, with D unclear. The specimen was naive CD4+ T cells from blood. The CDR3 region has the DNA TGTGCCAGCAGGCGGGCCACCTCGGGGCCCCAGCATTTT. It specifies CASRRATSGPQHF. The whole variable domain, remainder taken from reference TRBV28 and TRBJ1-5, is DVKVTQSSRYLVKRTGEKVFLECVQDMDHENMFWYRQDPGLGLRLIYFSYDVKMKEKGDIPEGYSVSREKKERFSLILESASTNQTSMYLCASRRATSGPQHFGDGTRLSIL.